The following is a T cell receptor beta chain sequence with its context. As yet, its antigen is unknown. These data belong to a study of T cell responses to AZD1222 COVID-19 vaccine. Study-wide results and caveats: Baseline antibody screening turned up just six or seven seropositive AZD1222 recipients.

CDR3 length equals 12 residues. Germline assignment: CDR1 MNHEY and CDR2 SMNVEV (reference sequence). V shed 6 bases, J shed 5 bases, and the junction held 3 bases outside the gene matches. Clones were read by immunoSEQ multiplex PCR, and TCRdb kept only the in-frame ones, dropping some. The data hold 95,000 to 120,000 clones, with around 89% observed a single time. V gene TRBV27 combines with J gene TRBJ1-2; 7 bases map to TRBD1. The sequence was collected from an adult who received the AZD1222 COVID-19 vaccine. The specimen was peripheral blood, collected 28 days after the second AZD1222 dose. The CDR3 here is CASRGQMYGYTF. The CDR3 nucleotides are TGTGCCAGCAGGGGACAGATGTATGGCTACACCTTC.